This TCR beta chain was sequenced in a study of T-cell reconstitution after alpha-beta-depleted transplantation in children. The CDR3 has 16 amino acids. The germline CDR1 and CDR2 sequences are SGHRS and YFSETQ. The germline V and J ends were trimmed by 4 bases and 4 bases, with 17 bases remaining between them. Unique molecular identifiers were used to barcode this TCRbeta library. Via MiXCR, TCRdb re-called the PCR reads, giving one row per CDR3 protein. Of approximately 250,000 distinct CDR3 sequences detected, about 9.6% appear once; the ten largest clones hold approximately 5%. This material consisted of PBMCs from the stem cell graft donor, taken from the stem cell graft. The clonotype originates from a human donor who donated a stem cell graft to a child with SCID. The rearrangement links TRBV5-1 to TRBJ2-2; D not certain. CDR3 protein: CASSRRRDPGTGELFF. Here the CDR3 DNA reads TGCGCCAGCAGCCGGAGAAGGGATCCAGGCACCGGGGAGCTGTTTTTT.